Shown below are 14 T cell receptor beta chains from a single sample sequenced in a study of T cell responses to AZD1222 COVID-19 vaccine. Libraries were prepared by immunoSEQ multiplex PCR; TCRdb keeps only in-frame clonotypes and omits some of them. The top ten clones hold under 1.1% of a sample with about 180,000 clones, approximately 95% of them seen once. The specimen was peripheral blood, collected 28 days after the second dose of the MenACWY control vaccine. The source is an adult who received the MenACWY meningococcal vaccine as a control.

CDR3 sequence reads: CASSPGDRELDGYTF. As DNA, the CDR3 is TGCGCCAGCAGCCCGGGGGACAGGGAGTTGGATGGCTACACCTTC. The genes are TRBV5-1 and TRBJ1-2; 9 nucleotides match TRBD1. CDR3 length: 15 residues. Trimming cost V 4 bases and J 6 bases; bases outside gene matches: 10. Germline V gene data show CDR1 as SGHRS and CDR2 as YFSETQ. Full variable domain (outside the CDR3, taken from reference TRBV5-1 and TRBJ1-2): KAGVTQTPRYLIKTRGQQVTLSCSPISGHRSVSWYQQTPGQGLQFLFEYFSETQRNKGNFPGRFSGRQFSNSRSEMNVSTLELGDSALYLCASSPGDRELDGYTFGSGTRLTVV.

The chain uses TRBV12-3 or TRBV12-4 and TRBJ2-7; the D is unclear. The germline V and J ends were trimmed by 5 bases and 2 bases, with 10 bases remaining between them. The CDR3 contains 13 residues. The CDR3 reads CASSLDRTYEQYF. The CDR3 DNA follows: TGTGCCAGCAGTCTCGACCGTACCTACGAGCAGTACTTC.

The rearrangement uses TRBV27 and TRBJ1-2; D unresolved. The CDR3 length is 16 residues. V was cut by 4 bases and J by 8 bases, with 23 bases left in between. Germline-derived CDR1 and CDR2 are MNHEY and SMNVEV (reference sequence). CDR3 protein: CASSSVGRGGRSGYTF. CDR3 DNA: TGTGCCAGCAGTTCCGTAGGTCGGGGTGGGCGAAGCGGCTACACCTTC.

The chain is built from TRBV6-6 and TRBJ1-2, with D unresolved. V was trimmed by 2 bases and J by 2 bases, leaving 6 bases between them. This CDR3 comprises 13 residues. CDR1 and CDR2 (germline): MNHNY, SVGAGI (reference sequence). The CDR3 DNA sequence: TGTGCCAGCAGTTACGCGCAGAACTATGGCTACACCTTC. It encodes CASSYAQNYGYTF.

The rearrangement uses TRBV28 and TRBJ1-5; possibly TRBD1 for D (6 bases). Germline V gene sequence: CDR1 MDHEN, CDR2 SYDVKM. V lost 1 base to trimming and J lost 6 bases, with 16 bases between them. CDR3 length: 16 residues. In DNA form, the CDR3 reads TGTGCCAGCAGTTTATCCGGGGGGCGAAAAGGTCAGCCCCAGCATTTT. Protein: CASSLSGGRKGQPQHF.

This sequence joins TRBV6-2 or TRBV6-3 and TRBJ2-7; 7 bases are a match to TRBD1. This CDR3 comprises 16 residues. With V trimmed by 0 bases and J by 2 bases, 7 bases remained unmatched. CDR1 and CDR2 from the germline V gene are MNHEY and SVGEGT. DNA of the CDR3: TGTGCCAGCAGTTACTCCCGGTACAGGGGAACCTACGAGCAGTACTTC. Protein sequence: CASSYSRYRGTYEQYF.

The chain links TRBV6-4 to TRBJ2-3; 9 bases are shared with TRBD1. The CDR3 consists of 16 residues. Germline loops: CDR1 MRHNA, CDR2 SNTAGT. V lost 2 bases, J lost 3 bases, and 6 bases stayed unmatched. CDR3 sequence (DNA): TGTGCCAGCAGTGACCTGCTGACAGGGGGAACAGATACGCAGTATTTT. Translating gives CASSDLLTGGTDTQYF.

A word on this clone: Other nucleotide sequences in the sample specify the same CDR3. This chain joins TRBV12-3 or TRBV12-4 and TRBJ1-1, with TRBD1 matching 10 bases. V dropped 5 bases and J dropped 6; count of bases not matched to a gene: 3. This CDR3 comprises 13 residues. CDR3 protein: CASSPDRGPEAFF. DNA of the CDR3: TGTGCCAGCAGTCCCGACAGGGGGCCTGAAGCTTTCTTT.

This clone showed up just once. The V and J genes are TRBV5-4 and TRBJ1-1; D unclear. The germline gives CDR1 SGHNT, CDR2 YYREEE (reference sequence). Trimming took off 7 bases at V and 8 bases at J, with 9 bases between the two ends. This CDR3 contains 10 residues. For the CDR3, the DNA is TGTGCCAGCTCTAGCGAGGAAGCTTTCTTT. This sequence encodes CASSSEEAFF.

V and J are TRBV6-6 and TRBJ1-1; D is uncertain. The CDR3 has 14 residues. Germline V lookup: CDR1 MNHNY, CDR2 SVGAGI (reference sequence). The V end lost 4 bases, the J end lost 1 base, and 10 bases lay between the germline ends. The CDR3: CASSLGSGNTEAFF. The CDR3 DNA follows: TGTGCCAGCAGTTTAGGATCAGGGAACACTGAAGCTTTCTTT.

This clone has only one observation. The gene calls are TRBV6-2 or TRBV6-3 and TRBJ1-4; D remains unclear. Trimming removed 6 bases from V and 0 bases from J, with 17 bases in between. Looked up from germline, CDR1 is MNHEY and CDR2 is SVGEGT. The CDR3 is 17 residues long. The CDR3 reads CASSPAVLWPTNEKLFF. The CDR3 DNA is TGTGCCAGCAGCCCTGCGGTTCTGTGGCCAACTAATGAAAAACTGTTTTTT.

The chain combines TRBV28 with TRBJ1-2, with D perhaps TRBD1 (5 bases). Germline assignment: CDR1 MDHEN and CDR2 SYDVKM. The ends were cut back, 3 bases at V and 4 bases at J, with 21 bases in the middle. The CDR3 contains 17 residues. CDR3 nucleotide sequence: TGTGCCAGCAGTTTTACAGGCGGCTCGACATTAGGCTATGGCTACACCTTC. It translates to CASSFTGGSTLGYGYTF.

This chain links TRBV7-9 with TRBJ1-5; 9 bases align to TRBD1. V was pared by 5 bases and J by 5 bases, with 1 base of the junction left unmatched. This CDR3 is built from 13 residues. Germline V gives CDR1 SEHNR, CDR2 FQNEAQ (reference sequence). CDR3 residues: CASSRDRDQPQHF. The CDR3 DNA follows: TGTGCCAGCAGCAGGGACAGGGATCAGCCCCAGCATTTT.

Here the CDR3 DNA reads TGCGCCAGCAGCTCCGAAGCCAGGGGTACTGAAGCTTTCTTT. Protein sequence: CASSSEARGTEAFF. This chain connects TRBV5-1 to TRBJ1-1, with D perhaps TRBD1 (6 bases). The CDR3 totals 14 residues. With 3 bases removed from V and 5 bases from J, the gap between germline ends came to 14 bases. The germline gives CDR1 SGHRS, CDR2 YFSETQ.